This T cell receptor (beta chain) was documented in a study of beta chain features in type 1 diabetes. Isolated RNA was reverse transcribed in full, so expressed TCRB transcripts were sequenced. Measured with immunoSEQ multiplex PCR; TCRdb has only the in-frame clones, and not every one. The sample has about 99,000 clones; approximately 30% are singletons. Germline loops: CDR1 MNHNY, CDR2 SVGAGI (reference sequence). The CDR3 is 15 residues long. V gave up 8 bases and J gave up 6 bases; unmatched junction bases: 14. This clone was counted between two and nine times. Its antigen is currently unknown. Regarding the study as a whole: Whether TCRB rearrangement is influenced by HLA type was left unresolved in this analysis. All four CD4+ subsets of Type 1 diabetes patients contained TCRB CDR3s that were moderately but significantly shorter.

The sample was central memory CD4+ T cells from blood. V is TRBV6-6 and J is TRBJ2-7; 9 bases are a match to TRBD1. The TCR comes from a woman aged 18 to 35 with type 1 diabetes. As DNA, the CDR3 is TGTGCCAGCGCCCAACCCGGGACAGGGAGTCGCGAGCAGTACTTC. This gives the protein CASAQPGTGSREQYF.